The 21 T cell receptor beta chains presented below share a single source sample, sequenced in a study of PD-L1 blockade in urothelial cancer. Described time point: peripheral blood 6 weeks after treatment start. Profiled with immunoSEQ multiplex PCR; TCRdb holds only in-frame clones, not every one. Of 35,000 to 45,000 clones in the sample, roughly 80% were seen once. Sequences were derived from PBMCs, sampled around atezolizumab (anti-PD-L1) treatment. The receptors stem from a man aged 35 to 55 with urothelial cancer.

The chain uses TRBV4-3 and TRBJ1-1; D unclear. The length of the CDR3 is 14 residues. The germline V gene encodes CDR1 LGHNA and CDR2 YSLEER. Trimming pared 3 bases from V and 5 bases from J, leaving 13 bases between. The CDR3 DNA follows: TGCGCCAGCAGCCAGACTCGAGCGCTTACTGAAGCTTTCTTT. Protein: CASSQTRALTEAFF.

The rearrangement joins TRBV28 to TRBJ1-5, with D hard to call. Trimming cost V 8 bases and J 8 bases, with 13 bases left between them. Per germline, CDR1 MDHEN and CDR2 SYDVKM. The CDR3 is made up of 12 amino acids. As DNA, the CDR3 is TGTGCCAGCGACCCCAGGTTGGAGCCCCAGCATTTT. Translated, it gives CASDPRLEPQHF.

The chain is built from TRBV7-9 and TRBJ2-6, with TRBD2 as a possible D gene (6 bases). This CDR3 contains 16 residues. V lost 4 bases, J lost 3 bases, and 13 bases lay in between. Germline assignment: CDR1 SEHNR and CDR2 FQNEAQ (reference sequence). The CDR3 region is CASSSGRGDGANVLTF. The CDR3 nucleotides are TGTGCCAGCAGCTCTGGGCGGGGAGATGGGGCCAACGTCCTGACTTTC.

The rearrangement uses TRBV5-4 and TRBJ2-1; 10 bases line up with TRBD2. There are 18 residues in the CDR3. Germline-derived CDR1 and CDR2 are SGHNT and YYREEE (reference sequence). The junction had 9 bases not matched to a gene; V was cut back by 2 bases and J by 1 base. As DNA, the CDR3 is TGTGCCAGCAGCTTAGCGGGAGGGGCAACCCGATCCTACAATGAGCAGTTCTTC. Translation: CASSLAGGATRSYNEQFF.

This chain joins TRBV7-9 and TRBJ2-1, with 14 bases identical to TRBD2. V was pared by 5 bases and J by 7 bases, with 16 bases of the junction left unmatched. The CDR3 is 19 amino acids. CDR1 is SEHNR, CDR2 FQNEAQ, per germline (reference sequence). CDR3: CASSPGLAGVQGSGNEQFF. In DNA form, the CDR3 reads TGTGCCAGCAGCCCGGGACTAGCGGGAGTCCAGGGAAGTGGGAATGAGCAGTTCTTC.

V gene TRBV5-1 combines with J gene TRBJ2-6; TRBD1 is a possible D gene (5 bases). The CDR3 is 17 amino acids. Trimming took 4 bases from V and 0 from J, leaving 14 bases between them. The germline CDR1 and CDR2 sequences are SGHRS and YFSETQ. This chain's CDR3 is CASSNRGGDSGANVLTF. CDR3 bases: TGCGCCAGCAGCAATAGGGGCGGTGACTCTGGGGCCAACGTCCTGACTTTC. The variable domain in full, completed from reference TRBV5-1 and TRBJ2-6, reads KAGVTQTPRYLIKTRGQQVTLSCSPISGHRSVSWYQQTPGQGLQFLFEYFSETQRNKGNFPGRFSGRQFSNSRSEMNVSTLELGDSALYLCASSNRGGDSGANVLTFGAGSRLTVL.

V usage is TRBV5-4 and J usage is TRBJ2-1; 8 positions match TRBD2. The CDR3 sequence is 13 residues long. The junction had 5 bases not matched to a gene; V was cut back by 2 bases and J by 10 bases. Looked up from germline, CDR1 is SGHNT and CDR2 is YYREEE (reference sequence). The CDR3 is CASSLSGGAEQFF. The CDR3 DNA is TGTGCCAGCAGCTTAAGCGGGGGCGCAGAGCAGTTCTTC. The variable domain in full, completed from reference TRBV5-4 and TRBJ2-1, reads ETGVTQSPTHLIKTRGQQVTLRCSSQSGHNTVSWYQQALGQGPQFIFQYYREEENGRGNFPPRFSGLQFPNYSSELNVNALELDDSALYLCASSLSGGAEQFFGPGTRLTVL.

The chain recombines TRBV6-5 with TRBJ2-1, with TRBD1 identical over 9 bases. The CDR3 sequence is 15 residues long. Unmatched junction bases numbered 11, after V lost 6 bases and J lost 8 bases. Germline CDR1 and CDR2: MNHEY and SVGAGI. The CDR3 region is CASRLPGQGDDEQFF. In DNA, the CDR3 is TGTGCCAGCAGGCTCCCGGGACAGGGCGACGATGAGCAGTTCTTC.

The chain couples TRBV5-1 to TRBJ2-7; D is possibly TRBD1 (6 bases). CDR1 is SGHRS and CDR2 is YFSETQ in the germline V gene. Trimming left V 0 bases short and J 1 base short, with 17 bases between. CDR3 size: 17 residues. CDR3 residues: CASSLAMQVGTSYEQYF. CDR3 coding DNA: TGCGCCAGCAGCTTGGCGATGCAGGTGGGGACATCCTACGAGCAGTACTTC. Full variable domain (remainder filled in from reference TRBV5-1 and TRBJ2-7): KAGVTQTPRYLIKTRGQQVTLSCSPISGHRSVSWYQQTPGQGLQFLFEYFSETQRNKGNFPGRFSGRQFSNSRSEMNVSTLELGDSALYLCASSLAMQVGTSYEQYFGPGTRLTVT.

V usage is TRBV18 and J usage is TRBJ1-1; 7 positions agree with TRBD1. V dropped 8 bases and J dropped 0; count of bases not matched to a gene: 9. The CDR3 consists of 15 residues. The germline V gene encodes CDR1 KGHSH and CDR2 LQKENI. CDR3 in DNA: TGTGCCAGCCCCGACAGGGTTGGGATGAACACTGAAGCTTTCTTT. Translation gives CASPDRVGMNTEAFF.

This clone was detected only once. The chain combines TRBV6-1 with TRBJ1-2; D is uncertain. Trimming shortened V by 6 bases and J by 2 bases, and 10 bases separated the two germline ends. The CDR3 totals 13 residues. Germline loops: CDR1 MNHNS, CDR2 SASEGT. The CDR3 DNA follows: TGTGCCAGCAGAACGACTGTGAACTATGGCTACACCTTC. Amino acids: CASRTTVNYGYTF.

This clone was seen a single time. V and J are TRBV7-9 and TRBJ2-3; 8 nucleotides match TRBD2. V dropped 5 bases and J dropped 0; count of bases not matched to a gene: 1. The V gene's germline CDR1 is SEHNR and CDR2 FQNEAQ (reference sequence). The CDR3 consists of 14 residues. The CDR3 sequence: CASSRGGSTDTQYF. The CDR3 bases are TGTGCCAGCAGCCGGGGGGGTAGCACAGATACGCAGTATTTT.

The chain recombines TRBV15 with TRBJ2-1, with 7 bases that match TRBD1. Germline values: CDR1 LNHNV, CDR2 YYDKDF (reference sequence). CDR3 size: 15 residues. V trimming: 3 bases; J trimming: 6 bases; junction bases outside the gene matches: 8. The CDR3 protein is CATSSRDSDPNEQFF. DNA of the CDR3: TGTGCCACCAGCAGCCGGGACAGTGACCCCAATGAGCAGTTCTTC.

CDR3 coding DNA: TGTGCCAGCTCACCACCCGGTCTAGCGGGAGGCACCGGGGAGCTGTTTTTT. This sequence encodes CASSPPGLAGGTGELFF. The chain has TRBV18 and TRBJ2-2; 11 nucleotides align to TRBD2. Germline V gene sequence: CDR1 KGHSH, CDR2 LQKENI. V lost 0 bases and J lost 4; bases outside the gene matches: 4. The CDR3 length is 17 residues.

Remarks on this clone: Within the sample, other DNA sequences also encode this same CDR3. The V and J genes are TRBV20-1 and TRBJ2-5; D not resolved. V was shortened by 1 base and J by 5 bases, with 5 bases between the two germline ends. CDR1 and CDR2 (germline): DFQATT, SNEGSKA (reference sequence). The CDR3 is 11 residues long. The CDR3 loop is CSARVRETQYF. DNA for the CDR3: TGCAGTGCTAGAGTCCGGGAGACCCAGTACTTC.

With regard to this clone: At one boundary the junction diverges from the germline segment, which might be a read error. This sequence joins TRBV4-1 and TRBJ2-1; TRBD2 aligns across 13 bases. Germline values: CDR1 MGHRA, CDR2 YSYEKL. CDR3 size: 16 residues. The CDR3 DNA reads TGCGCCAGCCGCCAATTACTAGCGGGAGGGCCCTATGAGCAGTTCTTC. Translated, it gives CASRQLLAGGPYEQFF.

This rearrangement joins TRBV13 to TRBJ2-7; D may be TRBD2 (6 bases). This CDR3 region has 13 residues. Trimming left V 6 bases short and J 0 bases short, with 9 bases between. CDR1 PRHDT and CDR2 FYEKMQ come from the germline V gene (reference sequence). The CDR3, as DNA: TGTGCCAGCAGTGGCGGGACCTCCTACGAGCAGTACTTC. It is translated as CASSGGTSYEQYF.

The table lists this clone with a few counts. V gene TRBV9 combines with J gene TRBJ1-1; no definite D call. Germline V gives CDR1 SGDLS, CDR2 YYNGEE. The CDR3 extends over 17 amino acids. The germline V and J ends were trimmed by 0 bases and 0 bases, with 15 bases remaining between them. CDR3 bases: TGTGCCAGCAGCGTAGGCCCGCTAGACCTTATGAACACTGAAGCTTTCTTT. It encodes CASSVGPLDLMNTEAFF.

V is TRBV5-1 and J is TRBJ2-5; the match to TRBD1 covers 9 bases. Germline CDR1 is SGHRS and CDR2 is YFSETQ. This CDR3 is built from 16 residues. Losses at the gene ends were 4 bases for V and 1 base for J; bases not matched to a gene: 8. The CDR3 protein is CASSILQGAPQETQYF. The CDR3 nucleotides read TGCGCCAGCAGCATTTTACAGGGGGCCCCCCAAGAGACCCAGTACTTC.

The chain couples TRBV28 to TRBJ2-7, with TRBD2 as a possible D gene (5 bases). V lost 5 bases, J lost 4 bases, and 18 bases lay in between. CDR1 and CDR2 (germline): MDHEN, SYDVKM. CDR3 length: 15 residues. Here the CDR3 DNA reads TGTGCCAGCAGTCCCGAGATGGAGGTTGTGTACGAGCAGTACTTC. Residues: CASSPEMEVVYEQYF.

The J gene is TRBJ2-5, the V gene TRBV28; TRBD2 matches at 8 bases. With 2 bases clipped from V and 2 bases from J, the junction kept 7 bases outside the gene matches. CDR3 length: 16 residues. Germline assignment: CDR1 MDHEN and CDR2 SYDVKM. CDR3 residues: CASSLSGRWGQETQYF. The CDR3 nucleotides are TGTGCCAGCAGTTTAAGCGGGAGATGGGGGCAAGAGACCCAGTACTTC.